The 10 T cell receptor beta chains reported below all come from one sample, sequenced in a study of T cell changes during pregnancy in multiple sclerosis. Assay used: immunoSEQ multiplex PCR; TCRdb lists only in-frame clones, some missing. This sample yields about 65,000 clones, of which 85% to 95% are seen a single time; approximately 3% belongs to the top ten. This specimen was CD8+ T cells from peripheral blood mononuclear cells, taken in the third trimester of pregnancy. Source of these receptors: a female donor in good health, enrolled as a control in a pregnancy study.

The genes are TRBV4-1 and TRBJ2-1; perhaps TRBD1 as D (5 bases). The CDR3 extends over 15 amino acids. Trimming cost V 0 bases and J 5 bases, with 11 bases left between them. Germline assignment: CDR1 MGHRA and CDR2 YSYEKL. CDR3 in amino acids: CASSQDFRGNNEQFF. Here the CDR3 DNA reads TGCGCCAGCAGCCAAGATTTTAGGGGTAACAATGAGCAGTTCTTC.

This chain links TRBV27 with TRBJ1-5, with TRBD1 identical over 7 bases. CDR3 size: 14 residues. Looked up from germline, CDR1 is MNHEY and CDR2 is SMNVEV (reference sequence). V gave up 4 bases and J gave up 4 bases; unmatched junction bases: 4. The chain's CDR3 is CASSSDRENQPQHF. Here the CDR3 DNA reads TGTGCCAGCAGTTCTGACAGGGAGAATCAGCCCCAGCATTTT.

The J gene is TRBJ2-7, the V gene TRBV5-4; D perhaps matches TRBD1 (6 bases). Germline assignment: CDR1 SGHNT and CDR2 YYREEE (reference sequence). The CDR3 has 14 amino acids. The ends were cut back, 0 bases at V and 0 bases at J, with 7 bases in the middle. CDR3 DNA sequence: TGTGCCAGCAGCTTGGCAGGGGACTCCTACGAGCAGTACTTC. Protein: CASSLAGDSYEQYF.

The CDR3 sequence: CASSLSGENYEQYF. DNA of the CDR3: TGTGCCAGCAGTTTAAGCGGGGAAAACTACGAGCAGTACTTC. The chain links TRBV27 to TRBJ2-7, with 7 bases that match TRBD2. Germline-derived CDR1 and CDR2 are MNHEY and SMNVEV (reference sequence). The CDR3 runs 14 residues. V was clipped by 2 bases and J by 3 bases; unmatched bases: 4.

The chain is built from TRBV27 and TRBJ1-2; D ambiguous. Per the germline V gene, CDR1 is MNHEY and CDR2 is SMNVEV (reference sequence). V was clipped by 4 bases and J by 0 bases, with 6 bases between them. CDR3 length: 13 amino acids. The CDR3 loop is CASSYGANYGYTF. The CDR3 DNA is TGTGCCAGCAGTTATGGAGCTAACTATGGCTACACCTTC.

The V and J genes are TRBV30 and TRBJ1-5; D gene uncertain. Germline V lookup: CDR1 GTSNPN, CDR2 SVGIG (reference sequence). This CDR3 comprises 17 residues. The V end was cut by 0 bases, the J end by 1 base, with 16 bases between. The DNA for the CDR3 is TGTGCCTGGAGTGTACCTTTGGGCATGGGCAGCAATCAGCCCCAGCATTTT. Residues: CAWSVPLGMGSNQPQHF.

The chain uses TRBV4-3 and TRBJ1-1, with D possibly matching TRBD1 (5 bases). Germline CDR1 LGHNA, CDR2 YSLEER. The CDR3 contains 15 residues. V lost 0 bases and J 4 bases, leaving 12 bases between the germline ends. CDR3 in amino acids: CASSQEEGRGTEAFF. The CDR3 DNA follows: TGCGCCAGCAGCCAAGAGGAAGGGAGGGGCACTGAAGCTTTCTTT.

This chain's CDR3 is CASSLGGQGTHQPQHF. DNA of the CDR3: TGTGCCAGCAGTTTAGGGGGACAGGGGACCCATCAGCCCCAGCATTTT. The chain carries TRBV27 and TRBJ1-5; 10 bases match TRBD1. Germline V gives CDR1 MNHEY, CDR2 SMNVEV (reference sequence). V shed 2 bases and J 5 bases; nucleotides not matched to a gene: 6. There are 16 residues in the CDR3.

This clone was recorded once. CDR3 protein: CSVFGSGLAGLTDTQYF. In nucleotides, the CDR3 is TGCAGCGTTTTCGGATCCGGACTAGCGGGCCTCACAGATACGCAGTATTTT. The chain carries TRBV29-1 and TRBJ2-3, with TRBD2 matching 11 bases. Trimming removed 5 bases from V and 2 bases from J; junction bases left unmatched: 12. This CDR3 contains 17 residues. The germline gives CDR1 SQVTM, CDR2 ANQGSEA.

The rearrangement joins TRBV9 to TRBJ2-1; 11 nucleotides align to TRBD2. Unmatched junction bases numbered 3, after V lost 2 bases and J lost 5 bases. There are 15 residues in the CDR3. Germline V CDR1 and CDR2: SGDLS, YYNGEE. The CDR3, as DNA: TGTGCCAGCAGCGTGGGACTAGCGGACAACAATGAGCAGTTCTTC. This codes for CASSVGLADNNEQFF.